Below, 20 T cell receptor beta chains from the same sample are listed, as sequenced in a study of blood T cell repertoires in COVID-19. Data came from immunoSEQ multiplex PCR; TCRdb stores just in-frame clones and leaves some out. The sample consists of around 150,000 clones, 70% to 80% of them appearing once. Material: peripheral blood. Receptor source: a man aged 55-75 years who had recovered from COVID-19.

This clone appeared a few times. The chain recombines TRBV28 with TRBJ1-4; a weak D match, TRBD1 (5 bases). The CDR3 spans 13 residues. Trimming removed 8 bases at V and 5 bases at J, with 12 bases between. Germline assignment: CDR1 MDHEN and CDR2 SYDVKM. CDR3: CASRGTANEKLFF. The CDR3 DNA reads TGTGCCAGCCGCGGGACGGCGAATGAAAAACTGTTTTTT.

The chain recombines TRBV19 with TRBJ2-7; TRBD1 is a possible D gene (6 bases). This CDR3 region has 14 residues. The germline V gene encodes CDR1 LNHDA and CDR2 SQIVND (reference sequence). V was cut by 5 bases and J by 7 bases, with 18 bases left in between. This chain's CDR3 is CASSLGQPSREQYF. CDR3 nucleotide sequence: TGTGCCAGTAGTCTCGGACAGCCATCGCGTGAGCAGTACTTC.

Turning to this clone: Distinct nucleotide sequences in the sample also encode this CDR3. J is TRBJ1-2 and V is TRBV3-1 (or the pseudogene TRBV3-2); TRBD1 matches 7 bases. CDR1 is LGHDT, CDR2 YNNKEL, per germline (reference sequence). V shed 8 bases and J 4 bases; nucleotides not matched to a gene: 4. The CDR3 covers 12 residues. The CDR3 DNA reads as TGTGCCAGCCGGACAGGAAGCTATGGCTACACCTTC. Translating gives CASRTGSYGYTF.

The V gene is TRBV27, the J gene TRBJ1-2; D possibly corresponds to TRBD1 (5 bases). CDR1 and CDR2 (germline): MNHEY, SMNVEV (reference sequence). The CDR3 runs to 15 residues. V was cut by 0 bases and J by 4 bases, with 12 bases left in between. In DNA, the CDR3 is TGTGCCAGCAGTTTATCCGGGGGGGGTGCCTATGGCTACACCTTC. Residues: CASSLSGGGAYGYTF.

This clone was seen repeatedly, ten times or more. The rearrangement joins TRBV30 to TRBJ1-1; D ambiguous. The CDR3 consists of 14 residues. The germline gives CDR1 GTSNPN, CDR2 SVGIG (reference sequence). The germline V and J ends were trimmed by 4 bases and 3 bases, with 15 bases remaining between them. The DNA of the CDR3 is TGTGCCTGGAATGGTCCCGGCGGGGACACTGAAGCTTTCTTT. Translated: CAWNGPGGDTEAFF.

This clone has only a few counts. The chain is built from TRBV19 and TRBJ2-1, with 8 bases identical to TRBD2. The length of the CDR3 is 15 residues. V shed 3 bases and J 9 bases; nucleotides not matched to a gene: 10. CDR1 is LNHDA, CDR2 SQIVND, per germline (reference sequence). The CDR3: CASSIARGLALEQFF. In nucleotides, the CDR3 is TGTGCCAGTAGTATTGCTCGTGGACTAGCTCTTGAGCAGTTCTTC.

This clone was picked up one time. The rearrangement joins TRBV7-2 to TRBJ2-5, with D hard to call. V was pared by 2 bases and J by 2 bases, with 6 bases between. CDR3 length equals 13 residues. Germline CDR1 is SGHTA and CDR2 is FQGNSA. DNA for the CDR3: TGTGCCAGCAGCTTAATAGCACAAGAGACCCAGTACTTC. Translating gives CASSLIAQETQYF. The variable domain in full, with the rest retrieved from reference TRBV7-2 and TRBJ2-5, is GAGVSQSPSNKVTEKGKDVELRCDPISGHTALYWYRQSLGQGLEFLIYFQGNSAPDKSGLPSDRFSAERTGGSVSTLTIQRTQQEDSAVYLCASSLIAQETQYFGPGTRLLVL.

V is TRBV6-5 and J is TRBJ2-2, with TRBD1 matching 9 bases. From germline, CDR1 is MNHEY and CDR2 SVGAGI. This CDR3 comprises 14 residues. V lost 6 bases and J lost 5; bases outside the gene matches: 4. The CDR3 loop reads CASRETGGTGELFF. The CDR3 bases are TGTGCCAGCAGAGAGACAGGGGGTACCGGGGAGCTGTTTTTT.

The chain has TRBV5-4 and TRBJ2-7; D is uncertain. This CDR3 has 15 residues. Deletions cut 0 bases from V and 7 bases from J, with 17 bases between. Germline-derived CDR1 and CDR2 are SGHNT and YYREEE (reference sequence). Written as DNA, the CDR3 is TGTGCCAGCAGCTTGGCCCCTACGGAGACTGAAGAGCAGTACTTC. Protein: CASSLAPTETEEQYF. The variable domain in full, completed from reference TRBV5-4 and TRBJ2-7, reads ETGVTQSPTHLIKTRGQQVTLRCSSQSGHNTVSWYQQALGQGPQFIFQYYREEENGRGNFPPRFSGLQFPNYSSELNVNALELDDSALYLCASSLAPTETEEQYFGPGTRLTVT.

The chain employs TRBV28 and TRBJ1-5, with D tentatively TRBD1 (6 bases). This CDR3 region has 16 residues. V was clipped by 7 bases and J by 2 bases, with 18 bases between them. In germline, CDR1 is MDHEN, CDR2 SYDVKM. The CDR3 reads CASNPGGGPGNQPQHF. In DNA, the CDR3 is TGTGCCAGCAACCCCGGGGGGGGCCCGGGCAATCAGCCCCAGCATTTT. The full variable domain, rest sourced from reference TRBV28 and TRBJ1-5, is DVKVTQSSRYLVKRTGEKVFLECVQDMDHENMFWYRQDPGLGLRLIYFSYDVKMKEKGDIPEGYSVSREKKERFSLILESASTNQTSMYLCASNPGGGPGNQPQHFGDGTRLSIL.

The rearrangement links TRBV7-2 to TRBJ1-4; D may be TRBD1 (6 bases). The V end was cut by 5 bases, the J end by 4 bases, with 14 bases between. CDR1 SGHTA and CDR2 FQGNSA come from the germline V gene. The length of the CDR3 is 15 residues. The DNA of the CDR3 is TGTGCCAGCAGCCTATCGACAGGTCTTAATGAAAAACTGTTTTTT. This gives the protein CASSLSTGLNEKLFF.

The V gene is TRBV7-2, the J gene TRBJ2-7, with D possibly TRBD1 on 7 matching bases. The length of the CDR3 is 15 residues. Germline V gene sequence: CDR1 SGHTA, CDR2 FQGNSA. Trimming pared 5 bases from V and 3 bases from J, leaving 17 bases between. CDR3 bases: TGTGCCAGCAGCCGGGACCAGGGGGGATTCTACGAGCAGTACTTC. Its translation is CASSRDQGGFYEQYF.

This clone was observed at least ten times. The chain employs TRBV12-3 or TRBV12-4 and TRBJ1-1; possible D gene TRBD1, 5 bases. The CDR3 is 12 amino acids. Trimming took off 3 bases at V and 5 bases at J, with 7 bases between the two ends. In DNA, the CDR3 is TGTGCCAGCAGTTTTGACAGAACTGAAGCTTTCTTT. Amino acids: CASSFDRTEAFF.

This CDR3 reads CASSQVIQGGNQPQHF. Written as DNA, the CDR3 is TGTGCCAGCAGCCAGGTCATACAGGGCGGTAATCAGCCCCAGCATTTT. The V call is TRBV6-6, the J call TRBJ1-5; D might be TRBD1 (6 bases). Per germline, CDR1 MNHNY and CDR2 SVGAGI (reference sequence). Trimming took 6 bases from V and 4 from J, leaving 19 bases between them. The CDR3 has 16 residues.

This chain connects TRBV4-2 to TRBJ1-1; 9 nucleotides agree with TRBD1. Germline V gives CDR1 LGHNA, CDR2 YNFKEQ. V lost 5 bases and J lost 2; bases outside the gene matches: 6. The CDR3 consists of 15 residues. The CDR3 loop reads CASSADRGFNTEAFF. Written as DNA, the CDR3 is TGTGCCAGCAGCGCGGACAGGGGTTTCAACACTGAAGCTTTCTTT.

This chain uses TRBV5-1 with TRBJ2-1, with TRBD1 identical over 8 bases. Germline V gene data show CDR1 as SGHRS and CDR2 as YFSETQ. V was clipped by 4 bases and J by 4 bases; unmatched bases: 7. The CDR3 runs 15 residues. Here the CDR3 reads CASSQGQGPYNEQFF. DNA for the CDR3: TGCGCCAGCAGCCAAGGACAGGGTCCATACAATGAGCAGTTCTTC.

This clone was counted only a few times. V is TRBV27 and J is TRBJ1-2; the match to TRBD1 covers 8 bases. This CDR3 has 13 amino acids. After removal of 4 bases from V and 8 bases from J, the junction contained 6 bases not matched to a gene. Germline V gene lookup returns CDR1 MNHEY and CDR2 SMNVEV (reference sequence). As DNA, the CDR3 is TGTGCCAGCAGTTGGACACAGGGGGGAGGCTACACCTTC. Residues: CASSWTQGGGYTF.

This clone was detected only a few times. CDR3 residues: CASSLSGVEAFF. The CDR3 DNA is TGTGCCAGCAGCCTCTCGGGGGTTGAAGCTTTCTTT. The chain uses TRBV13 and TRBJ1-1, with a possible D match to TRBD1 (5 bases). Per germline, CDR1 PRHDT and CDR2 FYEKMQ (reference sequence). The CDR3 covers 12 residues. The V gene lost 5 bases and the J gene lost 7 bases, with 11 bases spanning the gap.

This clone turned up a few times. V gene TRBV27 combines with J gene TRBJ1-2; TRBD1 might be the D (6 bases). V gave up 5 bases and J gave up 11 bases, with 21 bases separating them. This CDR3 is built from 14 residues. Germline V CDR1 and CDR2: MNHEY, SMNVEV (reference sequence). The CDR3 DNA reads as TGTGCCAGCAGTACTCGCCGGGGGGCGGGATCTTACACCTTC. Translating gives CASSTRRGAGSYTF.

This chain joins TRBV19 and TRBJ2-3, with TRBD1 as a possible D gene (6 bases). Per germline, CDR1 LNHDA and CDR2 SQIVND (reference sequence). The germline V and J ends were trimmed by 5 bases and 1 base, with 16 bases remaining between them. The CDR3 contains 16 residues. CDR3 in amino acids: CASSPHRDEGTDTQYF. CDR3 nucleotides: TGTGCCAGTAGTCCCCACAGGGACGAGGGCACAGATACGCAGTATTTT.